The next 18 T cell receptor beta chains were all read from a single sample in a study of cytomegalovirus exposure and HLA in healthy donors (dated by TCRdb to about 2017). The library was generated by the immunoSEQ multiplex PCR assay. This is the immuneACCESS table as TCRdb keeps it, with only in-frame sequences that have V and J called. A part of the clones is gone; compared with another copy, unresolved V genes explain less than half, and the rest is unexplained. Present in this sample are 55,000 to 80,000 clones, approximately 95% of which were seen just once. About 6.4% of the sample rests with the top ten. Sequenced input: PBMCs. These TCRs come from a woman younger than 30 in good health and CMV-seropositive.

V gene TRBV6-1 combines with J gene TRBJ1-1; possible D gene TRBD1, 5 bases. This CDR3 contains 14 residues. The germline V gene encodes CDR1 MNHNS and CDR2 SASEGT. V lost 2 bases and J 0 bases, leaving 7 bases between the germline ends. This CDR3 is CASSELTVNTEAFF. CDR3 nucleotide sequence: TGTGCCAGCAGTGAACTGACAGTGAACACTGAAGCTTTCTTT.

In DNA form, the CDR3 reads TGTGCCAGCAGTTACAAGCCAGAGGGGCAGGGGTATGGCTACACCTTC. It yields the protein CASSYKPEGQGYGYTF. The V and J genes are TRBV6-6 and TRBJ1-2; D possibly corresponds to TRBD1 (6 bases). Germline loops: CDR1 MNHNY, CDR2 SVGAGI (reference sequence). V lost 2 bases, J lost 5 bases, and 18 bases lay in between. This CDR3 has 16 amino acids.

This clone has a single count. The CDR3 coding sequence is TGTGCCAGCAGCTTAGGGCCTCATAACTATGGCTACACCTTC. Amino acid sequence: CASSLGPHNYGYTF. V and J are TRBV7-8 and TRBJ1-2, with D unresolved. The ends were cut back, 1 base at V and 1 base at J, with 7 bases in the middle. The CDR3 is 14 amino acids. The V gene's germline CDR1 is SGHVS and CDR2 FQNEAQ.

This clone was picked up one time. J is TRBJ2-7 and V is TRBV5-1; the D gene is possibly TRBD2 (6 bases). Per the germline V gene, CDR1 is SGHRS and CDR2 is YFSETQ. The CDR3 contains 15 residues. The ends were cut back, 0 bases at V and 4 bases at J, with 14 bases in the middle. The DNA for the CDR3 is TGCGCCAGCAGCTTGGGGGGAGGTGGATTGTACGAGCAGTACTTC. Its translation: CASSLGGGGLYEQYF.

In the case of this clone: Other DNA sequences in this specimen translate into the identical CDR3. V is TRBV18 and J is TRBJ2-7, with D perhaps matching TRBD1 (6 bases). The CDR3 is made up of 14 amino acids. Per the germline V gene, CDR1 is KGHSH and CDR2 is LQKENI. Trimming cost V 2 bases and J 1 base, with 9 bases left between them. CDR3: CASSPGTGSYEQYF. The CDR3 DNA sequence: TGTGCCAGCTCACCAGGAACAGGGTCCTACGAGCAGTACTTC.

The chain combines TRBV9 with TRBJ1-2, with D hard to call. The CDR3 is made up of 15 amino acids. Per germline, CDR1 SGDLS and CDR2 YYNGEE. V lost 2 bases and J 8 bases, leaving 19 bases between the germline ends. The DNA of the CDR3 is TGTGCCAGCAGCGTCTCCTTAATTCGGGGTTTAGGCTACACCTTC. Translating it yields CASSVSLIRGLGYTF.

The gene calls are TRBV10-1 and TRBJ2-4; perhaps TRBD1 as D (6 bases). Between the trimmed V and J ends, which lost 3 bases and 6 bases, there was a span of 15 bases. Germline CDR1 and CDR2: WNHNN and SYGVQD (reference sequence). The CDR3 totals 15 residues. DNA of the CDR3: TGCGCCAGCAGTGATTCCTCCATACAGGGAAACATTCAGTACTTC. This encodes CASSDSSIQGNIQYF.

The V gene is TRBV28, the J gene TRBJ1-5; maybe TRBD1 (5 bases). The germline V gene has CDR1 MDHEN and CDR2 SYDVKM. V was cut by 8 bases and J by 7 bases, with 15 bases left in between. The CDR3 contains 13 residues. CDR3: CASDDRGGQPQHF. In DNA, the CDR3 is TGTGCCAGCGATGACCGGGGGGGACAGCCCCAGCATTTT.

V usage is TRBV11-3 and J usage is TRBJ1-3, with 8 bases matching TRBD1. The CDR3 has 15 amino acids. V shed 5 bases and J 2 bases; nucleotides not matched to a gene: 5. Germline V gives CDR1 SGHNT, CDR2 YENEEA. CDR3 loop: CASSRRTGPGNTIYF. The CDR3 nucleotides read TGTGCCAGCAGCCGACGGACAGGGCCTGGAAACACCATATATTTT.

This chain connects TRBV19 to TRBJ2-2; the match to TRBD1 covers 8 bases. Germline V lookup: CDR1 LNHDA, CDR2 SQIVND (reference sequence). V was clipped by 4 bases and J by 6 bases; unmatched bases: 4. The CDR3 totals 14 residues. The CDR3 here is CASSKDRESGELFF. The CDR3 region has the DNA TGTGCCAGTAGTAAGGACAGGGAATCCGGGGAGCTGTTTTTT.

This clone was seen a single time. The chain combines TRBV6-1 with TRBJ2-3; 8 bases are shared with TRBD2. The germline V gene encodes CDR1 MNHNS and CDR2 SASEGT. There are 18 residues in the CDR3. V trimming: 2 bases; J trimming: 1 base; junction bases outside the gene matches: 11. The CDR3 DNA reads as TGTGCCAGCAGTGAATACCTCCCAACTAGCGGTGGCACAGATACGCAGTATTTT. It codes for CASSEYLPTSGGTDTQYF.

The V call is TRBV19, the J call TRBJ1-1; 9 bases map to TRBD1. The CDR3 covers 12 residues. Germline values: CDR1 LNHDA, CDR2 SQIVND (reference sequence). Unmatched junction bases numbered 6, after V lost 5 bases and J lost 11 bases. CDR3 coding DNA: TGTGCCAGTAGTTACAGGACAGGGGATGCTTTCTTT. It is translated as CASSYRTGDAFF.

This clone appeared a few times. The chain couples TRBV30 to TRBJ1-2; TRBD1 might be the D (5 bases). V was shortened by 4 bases and J by 4 bases, with 13 bases between the two germline ends. The CDR3 totals 13 residues. CDR1 GTSNPN and CDR2 SVGIG come from the germline V gene (reference sequence). CDR3 nucleotide sequence: TGTGCCTGGATTGGGGGGGAAATCTATGGCTACACCTTC. This encodes CAWIGGEIYGYTF.

The chain joins TRBV30 to TRBJ2-5; 8 nucleotides match TRBD1. Looked up from germline, CDR1 is GTSNPN and CDR2 is SVGIG (reference sequence). This CDR3 is built from 12 residues. V lost 3 bases, J lost 5 bases, and 2 bases stayed unmatched. CDR3 sequence (DNA): TGTGCCTGGAGGTACAGGGGGGAGACCCAGTACTTC. Amino acid sequence: CAWRYRGETQYF.

The chain couples TRBV7-2 to TRBJ1-1, with D unresolved. Per the germline V gene, CDR1 is SGHTA and CDR2 is FQGNSA. The CDR3 is 13 amino acids. Trimming cost V 5 bases and J 6 bases, with 13 bases left between them. The CDR3 sequence is CASSPGRVSEAFF. The DNA of the CDR3 is TGTGCCAGCAGCCCGGGAAGAGTTTCTGAAGCTTTCTTT.

The rearrangement links TRBV27 to TRBJ2-7; TRBD1 matches 12 bases. The CDR3 sequence is 17 residues long. Germline V gene data show CDR1 as MNHEY and CDR2 as SMNVEV (reference sequence). Unmatched junction bases numbered 11, after V lost 1 base and J lost 7 bases. As DNA, the CDR3 is TGTGCCAGCAGTTTATTTCCTCCGGGACAGGGGGCCGAAGAGCAGTACTTC. This sequence encodes CASSLFPPGQGAEEQYF.

J is TRBJ2-7 and V is TRBV6-5, with 10 positions matching TRBD2. V gave up 2 bases and J gave up 5 bases; unmatched junction bases: 6. Looked up from germline, CDR1 is MNHEY and CDR2 is SVGAGI. The CDR3 is 15 amino acids. The CDR3 sequence: CASSYAAGGRNEQYF. Here the CDR3 DNA reads TGTGCCAGCAGTTACGCAGCGGGGGGGCGGAACGAGCAGTACTTC.

The gene calls are TRBV30 and TRBJ2-5; 8 bases fit TRBD1. Per germline, CDR1 GTSNPN and CDR2 SVGIG (reference sequence). The V segment lost 7 bases and the J segment 5 bases; nucleotides outside the gene matches: 9. The CDR3 covers 13 residues. The DNA of the CDR3 is TGTGCCTCAGGGGGCCTCGAGGACGAGACCCAGTACTTC. It codes for CASGGLEDETQYF.